The 5 T cell receptor beta chains listed next were all sequenced from one sample in a study of response to subunit inactivated influenza vaccine. TCRdb independently ran MiXCR on the RT-PCR reads; one entry per CDR3 protein. The data hold a few hundred thousand distinct CDR3 sequences, with 14% observed a single time. Sequenced material: PBMCs from blood, taken 11 to 12 days after vaccination. These receptors were collected from a man in his forties or fifties who received an inactivated influenza vaccine.

This clonotype was seen a handful of times. V and J are TRBV7-8 and TRBJ1-1; tentative D call: TRBD1 (6 bases). This CDR3 has 14 residues. From germline, CDR1 is SGHVS and CDR2 FQNEAQ. Deletions cut 5 bases from V and 4 bases from J, with 14 bases between. CDR3 sequence: CASSLQGSGTEAFF. The DNA for the CDR3 is TGTGCCAGCAGCCTTCAGGGGTCCGGCACTGAAGCTTTCTTT.

The DNA of the CDR3 is TGCAGTGCTTATAGAGGGGAGGGGCTAGCCAAAAACATTCAGTACTTC. It is translated as CSAYRGEGLAKNIQYF. V and J are TRBV20-1 and TRBJ2-4; 7 bases map to TRBD2. The CDR3 runs to 16 residues. In germline, CDR1 is DFQATT, CDR2 SNEGSKA (reference sequence). V lost 5 bases and J lost 0; bases outside the gene matches: 10.

The chain employs TRBV28 and TRBJ2-1, with 8 bases aligning to TRBD2. Germline trimming cut 6 bases from V and 10 bases from J; bases unmatched to any gene: 14. CDR3 length equals 15 residues. Germline V gene sequence: CDR1 MDHEN, CDR2 SYDVKM. The DNA of the CDR3 is TGTGCCAGCAGGGCACCCGGGACTAGTGTTGGCGAGCAGTTCTTC. Residues: CASRAPGTSVGEQFF.

This clonotype was seen at least ten times. The chain links TRBV12-3 or TRBV12-4 to TRBJ2-7; no clear D gene. CDR3 length: 14 amino acids. V lost 5 bases, J lost 1 base, and 12 bases lay in between. The CDR3 sequence is CASSHSRRSYEQYF. The DNA for the CDR3 is TGTGCCAGCAGTCACTCTCGCCGGTCCTACGAGCAGTACTTC.

The rearrangement uses TRBV5-1 and TRBJ2-3; 7 bases agree with TRBD1. With 4 bases clipped from V and 4 bases from J, the junction kept 9 bases outside the gene matches. CDR1 is SGHRS, CDR2 YFSETQ, per germline. This CDR3 is built from 15 residues. CDR3 DNA sequence: TGCGCCAGCAGCGCGACAGGGCCGAGCGCAGATACGCAGTATTTT. Its protein is CASSATGPSADTQYF.